The clone carrying this T cell receptor (beta chain) was counted many times. Germline V gene sequence: CDR1 MDHEN, CDR2 SYDVKM. Trimming shortened V by 6 bases and J by 1 base, and 9 bases separated the two germline ends. CDR3 length equals 13 residues. As for time point: newly diagnosed GD, antithyroid drugs for less than 3 months. RNA isolated from PBMCs was used to make the TCR library. Roughly 9.3 milliliters of peripheral blood were taken and placed in EDTA tubes. This sample is drawn from a study of regulatory T cells in long-lasting Graves disease. Building of the TCR beta libraries involved iRepertoire HTBI primers and Arm-PCR of CDR3 regions. TCRdb used MiXCR to reprocess the multiplex PCR reads, holding one entry per CDR3 protein. The data hold under 300,000 distinct CDR3 sequences, with over 20% observed a single time.

The TCR sequence derives from a female donor with Graves disease. This material consisted of peripheral blood mononuclear cells (PBMCs), taken at new diagnosis, from a patient treated with antithyroid drugs. This sequence joins TRBV28 and TRBJ1-1; tentatively, D is TRBD1 (5 bases). The CDR3 sequence: CASRGTGNTEAFF. CDR3 sequence (DNA): TGTGCCAGCAGGGGGACGGGGAACACTGAAGCTTTCTTT.